The T cell receptor beta chain described here comes from a study of blood T cell repertoires in COVID-19. Study-level background: Sites in the United States, Italy and Spain provided acute and convalescent COVID-19 samples. From T cells, B-cell-depleted T cells, or PBMCs came the material, which was cDNA or gDNA.

Per the study methods: Amplified reference gene primers provided the basis for estimating nucleated cell counts. TCRdb's copy holds only in-frame clones and misses some; the assay was immunoSEQ multiplex PCR. For V, J and clone size, that table is used; D and trimming come from the DNA. The data contain about 110,000 clones, 88% of them seen just once; the ten biggest clones take up 2% to 2.5%. V lost 0 bases to trimming and J lost 5 bases, with 8 bases between them. Per the germline V gene, CDR1 is SGHNT and CDR2 is YYREEE (reference sequence). There are 13 residues in the CDR3. The chain recombines TRBV5-4 with TRBJ1-2; D may be TRBD1 (5 bases). Sequences were obtained from peripheral blood. The source of this sequence is a human donor in a cohort sampled during active COVID-19. CDR3 region: CASSLGSGYGYTF. CDR3 nucleotides: TGTGCCAGCAGCTTGGGGTCAGGGTATGGCTACACCTTC.